Listed here are 7 T cell receptor beta chains from one sample, sequenced in a study of blood T cell repertoires in COVID-19. The data were produced by immunoSEQ multiplex PCR, yet TCRdb's version contains in-frame clones alone and is incomplete. This sample yields 200,000 to 250,000 clones, of which less than 90% are seen a single time; more than 9% belongs to the top ten. Sequenced: peripheral blood. The origin of the receptors is a woman older than 75 with COVID-19, enrolled during active disease.

The chain carries TRBV24-1 and TRBJ2-5; 8 nucleotides match TRBD2. Germline assignment: CDR1 KGHDR and CDR2 SFDVKD. V shed 5 bases, J shed 7 bases, and the junction held 17 bases outside the gene matches. The CDR3 length is 17 residues. CDR3 in amino acids: CATSAGGEPAKFGTQYF. The CDR3 coding sequence is TGTGCCACCAGTGCCGGGGGGGAACCTGCCAAATTTGGGACCCAGTACTTC.

V usage is TRBV9 and J usage is TRBJ2-7, with 7 bases aligning to TRBD1. CDR3 size: 14 residues. Trimming at V came to 0 bases and at J to 6 bases, leaving 6 bases not matched to a gene. Germline CDR1 SGDLS, CDR2 YYNGEE. This CDR3 reads CASSVGGGRGEQYF. CDR3 DNA: TGTGCCAGCAGCGTAGGAGGGGGCCGGGGCGAGCAGTACTTC.

The chain recombines TRBV6-6 with TRBJ1-4, with D unresolved. The V end was cut by 1 base, the J end by 3 bases, with 12 bases between. This CDR3 has 16 amino acids. CDR1 and CDR2 from the germline V gene are MNHNY and SVGAGI (reference sequence). The CDR3 reads CASSYWVGRSNEKLFF. CDR3 bases: TGTGCCAGCAGTTACTGGGTGGGCAGATCTAATGAAAAACTGTTTTTT.

The gene calls are TRBV6-6 and TRBJ2-6, with 7 bases identical to TRBD1. V shed 2 bases and J 4 bases; nucleotides not matched to a gene: 5. The V gene's germline CDR1 is MNHNY and CDR2 SVGAGI (reference sequence). The length of the CDR3 is 16 residues. The CDR3 sequence is CASSYTQGSGANVLTF. The DNA for the CDR3 is TGTGCCAGCAGTTACACACAGGGGTCCGGGGCCAACGTCCTGACTTTC.

The chain links TRBV5-6 to TRBJ1-1; the match to TRBD1 covers 9 bases. Trimming took 0 bases from V and 8 from J; bases not matched to a gene: 5. The CDR3 has 14 amino acids. Germline CDR1 is SGHDT and CDR2 is YYEEEE. The CDR3 reads CASSLGQGGQEAFF. In DNA, the CDR3 is TGTGCCAGCAGCTTGGGACAGGGGGGACAGGAAGCTTTCTTT.

This rearrangement joins TRBV27 to TRBJ2-3, with TRBD1 matching 7 bases. The CDR3 has 14 amino acids. V was clipped by 6 bases and J by 8 bases; unmatched bases: 11. Germline lookup yields CDR1 MNHEY and CDR2 SMNVEV (reference sequence). CDR3 DNA: TGTGCCAGCAGACGGGACAGCTTTTTGGGTACGCAGTATTTT. This encodes CASRRDSFLGTQYF.

The V gene is TRBV7-2, the J gene TRBJ1-5; a possible D gene is TRBD1 (5 bases). V gave up 8 bases and J gave up 0 bases, with 14 bases separating them. The CDR3 spans 15 residues. From germline, CDR1 is SGHTA and CDR2 FQGNSA. CDR3 residues: CASALGGDSNQPQHF. DNA for the CDR3: TGTGCCAGCGCCCTGGGGGGGGATAGCAATCAGCCCCAGCATTTT.